A single sample is the source of the 22 T cell receptor beta chains below, sequenced in a study of tumor-infiltrating lymphocytes in primary liver carcinoma. It was unsorted whole blood that yielded blood RNA, and germline DNA was also extracted. Constant-region priming of around 490 ng total RNA yielded TCR beta cDNA. Researchers made the TCR beta libraries by running three nested multiplex PCR rounds with slightly modified ARM-PCR. The first two PCR rounds, roughly 9 cycles each, used TRBV1-TRBV30 forward primers and a C-beta reverse primer. TCRdb reanalysed the multiplex PCR reads using MiXCR and keeps one entry per CDR3 protein. The sample holds more than 150,000 distinct CDR3 sequences; over 45% are singletons and the top ten take around three quarters. Material for sequencing was peripheral blood. The source is a man between 40 and 49 years old with primary liver carcinoma and hepatitis B virus infection.

This clonotype was seen at least ten times. CDR3 amino acids: CASSLSRDRRDTYEQYF. The DNA for the CDR3 is TGTGCCAGCAGCTTATCGCGGGACAGGCGGGATACCTACGAGCAGTACTTC. The chain employs TRBV11-2 and TRBJ2-7; 8 bases are a match to TRBD1. Trimming took 2 bases from V and 2 from J; bases not matched to a gene: 11. Germline V gives CDR1 SGHAT, CDR2 FQNNGV. The CDR3 spans 17 residues.

This clonotype was picked up many times. The genes are TRBV11-2 and TRBJ2-1; 8 positions agree with TRBD2. The CDR3 extends over 16 amino acids. Trimming removed 0 bases from V and 6 bases from J; junction bases left unmatched: 7. CDR1 and CDR2 (germline): SGHAT, FQNNGV. CDR3 DNA sequence: TGTGCCAGCAGCTTAGATCATAGCGGGATAGGCAATGAGCAGTTCTTC. This encodes CASSLDHSGIGNEQFF.

The genes are TRBV7-3 and TRBJ2-1; 9 nucleotides line up with TRBD1. CDR1 is SGHTA and CDR2 is FQGTGA in the germline V gene. The CDR3 is 15 residues long. Trimming cost V 3 bases and J 7 bases; bases outside gene matches: 7. Written as DNA, the CDR3 is TGTGCCAGCAGCTTGACCGGACAGGGGCGAAATGAGCAGTTCTTC. This gives the protein CASSLTGQGRNEQFF. Full variable domain (outside the CDR3, taken from reference TRBV7-3 and TRBJ2-1): GAGVSQTPSNKVTEKGKYVELRCDPISGHTALYWYRQSLGQGPEFLIYFQGTGAADDSGLPNDRFFAVRPEGSVSTLKIQRTERGDSAVYLCASSLTGQGRNEQFFGPGTRLTVL.

The chain links TRBV7-9 to TRBJ1-5; D is unresolved. CDR3 length equals 12 residues. In germline, CDR1 is SEHNR, CDR2 FQNEAQ (reference sequence). Deletions cut 7 bases from V and 5 bases from J, with 9 bases between. Written as DNA, the CDR3 is TGTGCCAGCAAGGGTCTGGATCAGCCCCAGCATTTT. Protein sequence: CASKGLDQPQHF. Looking up the rest from reference TRBV7-9 and TRBJ1-5 gives the full variable domain: DTGVSQNPRHKITKRGQNVTFRCDPISEHNRLYWYRQTLGQGPEFLTYFQNEAQLEKSRLLSDRFSAERPKGSFSTLEIQRTEQGDSAMYLCASKGLDQPQHFGDGTRLSIL.

Worth noting for this clonotype: A much bigger clone sits one base away, suggesting this may be a read error. The CDR3 sequence is CSVEDRADYSGANALTF. The CDR3 region has the DNA TGCAGCGTTGAAGATCGGGCAGACTACTCTGGGGCCAACGCCCTGACTTTC. V is TRBV29-1 and J is TRBJ2-6; D is perhaps TRBD1 or TRBD2 (5 bases each). Germline-derived CDR1 and CDR2 are SQVTM and ANQGSEA. CDR3 length: 17 residues.

This clonotype was recorded once. A much larger clone sits a single nucleotide away, making a read error possible. The V call is TRBV6-6, the J call TRBJ1-1; tentatively, D is TRBD1 (6 bases). CDR1 is MNHNY and CDR2 is SVGAGI in the germline V gene (reference sequence). The CDR3 sequence is 13 residues long. Written as DNA, the CDR3 is TGTACCAGCAGCCTCGGACAGTACACTGAAGCTTTCTTT. Translating it yields CTSSLGQYTEAFF.

This clonotype has ten or more counts. The chain carries TRBV11-3 and TRBJ2-1; 8 nucleotides align to TRBD2. V lost 1 base and J lost 15; bases outside the gene matches: 8. There are 13 residues in the CDR3. Germline V gene sequence: CDR1 SGHNT, CDR2 YENEEA. The CDR3: CASSLADSGVRFF. In DNA, the CDR3 is TGTGCCAGCAGCTTAGCCGATAGCGGGGTTAGGTTCTTC. Together with reference TRBV11-3 and TRBJ2-1, the CDR3 gives the full variable domain: EAGVVQSPRYKIIEKKQPVAFWCNPISGHNTLYWYLQNLGQGPELLIRYENEEAVDDSQLPKDRFSAERLKGVDSTLKIQPAELGDSAVYLCASSLADSGVRFFGPGTRLTVL.

On this clonotype: A much larger clone lies a single base off, so this may be a read error. The V and J genes are TRBV11-2 and TRBJ2-2, with TRBD1 identical over 10 bases. CDR3 length: 16 residues. CDR1 is SGHAT, CDR2 FQNNGV, per germline. The CDR3 bases are TGTGCCAGGAGCTCCCGGGACAGGGGTCTAGCGGGGGAGCTGTTTTTT. Translating gives CARSSRDRGLAGELFF. Together with reference TRBV11-2 and TRBJ2-2, the CDR3 gives the full variable domain: EAGVAQSPRYKIIEKRQSVAFWCNPISGHATLYWYQQILGQGPKLLIQFQNNGVVDDSQLPKDRFSAERLKGVDSTLKIQPAKLEDSAVYLCARSSRDRGLAGELFFGEGSRLTVL.

On this clonotype itself: Its ends do not fully match the called genes, so a read error is possible. The DNA of the CDR3 is TGTGCCAGTAGTCTAGCGCCTAACTACGATCGGCAGTCCTTC. Translating gives CASSLAPNYDRQSF. The J gene is TRBJ2-1, the V gene TRBV11-2; D may be TRBD2 (6 bases). Germline lookup yields CDR1 SGHAT and CDR2 FQNNGV. The CDR3 spans 14 residues.

This clonotype was recorded a few times. This clone may be a read error of a much larger clone one base away. This rearrangement joins TRBV11-1 to TRBJ2-7; no firm D call. CDR1 and CDR2 (germline): SGHAT, FQDESV (reference sequence). The CDR3 runs to 15 residues. Trimming took off 1 base at V and 6 bases at J, with 16 bases between the two ends. The DNA for the CDR3 is TGTGCCAGCAGCTTAGACCCCCGGACGGTCTGCGAGCAGTACTTC. This gives the protein CASSLDPRTVCEQYF.

The chain has TRBV6-2 or TRBV6-3 and TRBJ2-5, with 7 nucleotides matching TRBD2. The CDR3 is made up of 18 amino acids. V shed 6 bases and J 4 bases; nucleotides not matched to a gene: 20. The V gene's germline CDR1 is MNHEY and CDR2 SVGEGT. CDR3 in amino acids: CASSLISGASGSPETQYF. The DNA for the CDR3 is TGTGCCAGCAGCCTTATCTCCGGGGCTAGCGGCTCTCCAGAGACCCAGTACTTC.

The chain combines TRBV11-2 with TRBJ2-3; D remains ambiguous. This CDR3 has 15 amino acids. Trimming pared 3 bases from V and 2 bases from J, leaving 12 bases between. CDR1 SGHAT and CDR2 FQNNGV come from the germline V gene. Written as DNA, the CDR3 is TGTGCCAGCAGCTTTTACGGCGAGGACACAGATACGCAGTATTTT. It encodes CASSFYGEDTDTQYF.

The chain carries TRBV9 and TRBJ1-3; TRBD1 aligns across 8 bases. The CDR3 runs 15 residues. Germline assignment: CDR1 SGDLS and CDR2 YYNGEE. V was clipped by 2 bases and J by 8 bases; unmatched bases: 9. The CDR3 DNA is TGTGCCAGCAGCGTGAGCAGAGGGACAGGCGACACCATATATTTT. Encoded protein: CASSVSRGTGDTIYF. Filled out from reference TRBV9 and TRBJ1-3, the complete variable domain reads DSGVTQTPKHLITATGQRVTLRCSPRSGDLSVYWYQQSLDQGLQFLIQYYNGEERAKGNILERFSAQQFPDLHSELNLSSLELGDSALYFCASSVSRGTGDTIYFGEGSWLTVV.

This clonotype has a handful of counts. This chain joins TRBV5-1 and TRBJ1-1, with TRBD1 matching 7 bases. The CDR3 consists of 14 residues. Germline V lookup: CDR1 SGHRS, CDR2 YFSETQ. V was pared by 7 bases and J by 4 bases, with 10 bases of the junction left unmatched. CDR3 nucleotide sequence: TGCGCCAGCCGTATATGGACAGGTGGCACTGAAGCTTTCTTT. This codes for CASRIWTGGTEAFF.

Ten or more counts support this clonotype. The chain carries TRBV29-1 and TRBJ1-1, with no clear D. The V and J ends lost 7 bases and 1 base respectively, with 7 bases between them. Per germline, CDR1 SQVTM and CDR2 ANQGSEA. The CDR3 totals 11 residues. In nucleotides, the CDR3 is TGCAGCGCAATACAGAACACTGAAGCTTTCTTT. This gives the protein CSAIQNTEAFF.

This clonotype was counted only a few times. J is TRBJ2-1 and V is TRBV7-9, with 8 positions matching TRBD2. Germline V gives CDR1 SEHNR, CDR2 FQNEAQ (reference sequence). V gave up 5 bases and J gave up 6 bases; unmatched junction bases: 12. The CDR3 contains 16 residues. Here the CDR3 DNA reads TGTGCCAGCAGCCCCGTAGCGGGAAGGGTTGGCAATGAGCAGTTCTTC. Encoded protein: CASSPVAGRVGNEQFF.

This clonotype turned up a few times. The chain recombines TRBV19 with TRBJ2-5, with 7 bases identical to TRBD2. CDR1 is LNHDA, CDR2 SQIVND, per germline (reference sequence). V was pared by 4 bases and J by 4 bases, with 3 bases of the junction left unmatched. CDR3 size: 13 residues. The CDR3 region is CASSNRLAETQYF. The CDR3 nucleotides read TGTGCCAGTAGTAACCGACTAGCAGAGACCCAGTACTTC.

This clonotype came up once. Compared with germline, one end of the junction differs, possibly owing to a read error. This sequence joins TRBV7-8 and TRBJ2-3; D may be TRBD2 (5 bases). Germline V gene sequence: CDR1 SGHVS, CDR2 FQNEAQ. The CDR3 is 15 amino acids. The CDR3 coding sequence is TGTGCCAGCAGCCTCGGGGTACATAGCACAGATATGCAGTATTTT. Translating it yields CASSLGVHSTDMQYF.

This clonotype has a handful of counts. The CDR3 DNA reads as TGCAGCGCCGCCGGGACATCGGGGGCAGAGACCCAGTACTTC. It is translated as CSAAGTSGAETQYF. This sequence joins TRBV29-1 and TRBJ2-5; D possibly uses TRBD1 or TRBD2 (6 bases each). V was clipped by 7 bases and J by 4 bases, with 19 bases between them. The CDR3 totals 14 residues. The V gene's germline CDR1 is SQVTM and CDR2 ANQGSEA.

This rearrangement joins TRBV28 to TRBJ2-7; D may be TRBD2 (6 bases). Germline lookup yields CDR1 MDHEN and CDR2 SYDVKM. The CDR3 is made up of 18 amino acids. V gave up 5 bases and J gave up 0 bases, with 23 bases separating them. In DNA form, the CDR3 reads TGTGCCAGCAGTCTTATTTTCGGGCCTAGCGAGAACTCCTACGAGCAGTACTTC. Its translation is CASSLIFGPSENSYEQYF.

V gene TRBV5-4 combines with J gene TRBJ1-1; no clear D gene. V lost 9 bases to trimming and J lost 0 bases, with 12 bases between them. This CDR3 region has 13 residues. Germline values: CDR1 SGHNT, CDR2 YYREEE (reference sequence). The CDR3 sequence is CAIQSSLNTEAFF. As DNA, the CDR3 is TGTGCCATCCAGTCCTCCCTGAACACTGAAGCTTTCTTT.

This clonotype appeared a few times. This chain joins TRBV12-3 or TRBV12-4 and TRBJ1-6, with TRBD1 matching over 9 bases. This CDR3 comprises 15 residues. V shed 3 bases and J 7 bases; nucleotides not matched to a gene: 4. CDR3 protein: CASSFRGQGNSPLHF. Written as DNA, the CDR3 is TGTGCCAGCAGTTTCCGGGGACAGGGAAATTCACCCCTCCACTTT.